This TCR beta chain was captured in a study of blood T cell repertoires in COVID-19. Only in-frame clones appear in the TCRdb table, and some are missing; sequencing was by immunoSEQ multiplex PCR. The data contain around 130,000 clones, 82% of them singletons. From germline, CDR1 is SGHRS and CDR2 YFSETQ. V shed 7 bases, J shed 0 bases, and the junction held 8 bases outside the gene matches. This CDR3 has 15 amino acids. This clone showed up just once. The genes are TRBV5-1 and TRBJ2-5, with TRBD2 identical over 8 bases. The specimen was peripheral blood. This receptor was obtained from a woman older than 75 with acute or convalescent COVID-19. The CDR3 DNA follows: TGCGCCAGCTCTTTGAGCGGGAGAAACCAAGAGACCCAGTACTTC. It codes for CASSLSGRNQETQYF.